This TCR beta chain emerged from a study of blood T cell repertoires in COVID-19. The CDR3 sequence is 16 residues long. Germline loops: CDR1 SSHAT, CDR2 FNYEAQ (reference sequence). In the original processing: Amplification with reference gene primers provided the estimates of nucleated cell counts. Measured with immunoSEQ multiplex PCR; TCRdb has only the in-frame clones, and not every one. Clone size and V and J calls were adopted from that table, with D and trimming inferred from the DNA. The sample includes fewer than 300,000 clones, 81% seen only once; the top ten take 2.5% to 3%. This clone has only one observation.

Source material: peripheral blood. This sequence was found in a woman aged 60 to 75 with active or convalescent COVID-19. The chain links TRBV7-7 to TRBJ1-4, with 8 bases matching TRBD1. The CDR3 DNA reads TGTGCTAGCCGCTCAGGGGGCAGGGGAACTAATGAAAAACTGTTTTTT. It specifies CASRSGGRGTNEKLFF.